The clone carrying this T cell receptor beta chain occurred a few times. This record comes from a study of blood T cells in healthy people across ages. The CDR3 sequence is 14 residues long. Germline V gives CDR1 SGHTA, CDR2 FQGNSA. Trimming pared 3 bases from V and 2 bases from J, leaving 11 bases between. The authors ran a second PCR of 7 to 11 cycles using a sample-barcoded 5' primer and a J-beta primer mix. From the 5' RACE reads, TCRdb called clonotypes with MiXCR, one entry per CDR3 protein. The repertoire has 850,000 to 1,000,000 distinct CDR3 sequences, roughly 51% of them found once; the top ten carry around 21%.

This receptor was obtained from a woman aged 60-70 years in good health. This chain links TRBV7-2 with TRBJ2-7; unclear D gene. Specimen: blood. The CDR3: CASSFGRLAYEQYF. Here the CDR3 DNA reads TGTGCCAGCAGCTTTGGAAGATTAGCCTACGAGCAGTACTTC.